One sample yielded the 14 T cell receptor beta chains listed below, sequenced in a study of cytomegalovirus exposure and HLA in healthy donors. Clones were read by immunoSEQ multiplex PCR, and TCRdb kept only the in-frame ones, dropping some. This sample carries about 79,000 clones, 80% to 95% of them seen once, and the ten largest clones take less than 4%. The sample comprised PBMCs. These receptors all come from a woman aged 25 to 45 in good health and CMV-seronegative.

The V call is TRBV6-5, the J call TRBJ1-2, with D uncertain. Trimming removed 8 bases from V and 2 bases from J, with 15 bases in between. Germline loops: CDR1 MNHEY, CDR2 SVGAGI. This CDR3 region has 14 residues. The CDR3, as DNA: TGTGCCAGCGCCTTACATAGGGAGAACTATGGCTACACCTTC. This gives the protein CASALHRENYGYTF.

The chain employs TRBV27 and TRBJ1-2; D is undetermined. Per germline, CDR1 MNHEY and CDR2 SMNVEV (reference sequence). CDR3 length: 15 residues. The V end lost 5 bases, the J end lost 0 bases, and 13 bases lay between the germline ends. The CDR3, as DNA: TGTGCCAGCAGTCCGCGGCTCGGAGCTAACTATGGCTACACCTTC. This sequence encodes CASSPRLGANYGYTF.

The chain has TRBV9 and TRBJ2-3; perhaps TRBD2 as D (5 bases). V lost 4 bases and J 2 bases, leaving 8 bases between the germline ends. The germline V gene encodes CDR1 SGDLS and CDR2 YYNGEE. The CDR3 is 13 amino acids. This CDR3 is CASSFGVTDTQYF. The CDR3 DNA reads TGTGCCAGCAGCTTCGGGGTCACAGATACGCAGTATTTT.

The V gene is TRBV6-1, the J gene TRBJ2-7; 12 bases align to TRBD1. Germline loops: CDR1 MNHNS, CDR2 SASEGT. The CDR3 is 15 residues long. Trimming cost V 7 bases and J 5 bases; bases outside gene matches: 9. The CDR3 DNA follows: TGTGCCAGCACCCCTTGGGGACAGGGGGCCGACGAGCAGTACTTC. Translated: CASTPWGQGADEQYF.

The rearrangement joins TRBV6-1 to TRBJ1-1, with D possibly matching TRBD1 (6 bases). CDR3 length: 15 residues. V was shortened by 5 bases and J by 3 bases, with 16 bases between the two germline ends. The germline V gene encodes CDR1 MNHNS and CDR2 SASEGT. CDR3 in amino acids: CASSFLLSGDTEAFF. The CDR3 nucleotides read TGTGCCAGCAGTTTTCTTCTATCAGGGGACACTGAAGCTTTCTTT.

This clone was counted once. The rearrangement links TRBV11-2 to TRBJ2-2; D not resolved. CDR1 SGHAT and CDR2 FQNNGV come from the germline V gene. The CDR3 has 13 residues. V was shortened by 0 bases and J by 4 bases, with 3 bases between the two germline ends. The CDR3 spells CASSLEATGELFF. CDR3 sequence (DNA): TGTGCCAGCAGCTTAGAGGCCACCGGGGAGCTGTTTTTT.

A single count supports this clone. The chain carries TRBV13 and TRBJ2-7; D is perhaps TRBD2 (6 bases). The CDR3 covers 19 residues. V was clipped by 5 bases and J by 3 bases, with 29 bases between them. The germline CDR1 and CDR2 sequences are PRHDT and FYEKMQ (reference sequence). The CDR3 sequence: CASSVRPIVNTGVIYEQYF. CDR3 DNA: TGTGCCAGCAGCGTTAGGCCCATCGTAAACACGGGAGTAATCTACGAGCAGTACTTC.

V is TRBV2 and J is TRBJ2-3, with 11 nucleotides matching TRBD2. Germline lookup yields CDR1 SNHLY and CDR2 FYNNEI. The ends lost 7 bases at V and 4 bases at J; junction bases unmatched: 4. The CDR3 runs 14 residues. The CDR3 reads CASISGGAPDTQYF. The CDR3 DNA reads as TGTGCCAGCATTAGCGGGGGGGCCCCAGATACGCAGTATTTT.

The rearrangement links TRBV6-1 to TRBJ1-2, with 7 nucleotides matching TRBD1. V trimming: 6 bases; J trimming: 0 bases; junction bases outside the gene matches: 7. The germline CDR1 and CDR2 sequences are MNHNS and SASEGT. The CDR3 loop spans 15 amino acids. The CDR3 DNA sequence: TGTGCCAGCAGACGAACAGGGGCTGCTAACTATGGCTACACCTTC. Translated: CASRRTGAANYGYTF.

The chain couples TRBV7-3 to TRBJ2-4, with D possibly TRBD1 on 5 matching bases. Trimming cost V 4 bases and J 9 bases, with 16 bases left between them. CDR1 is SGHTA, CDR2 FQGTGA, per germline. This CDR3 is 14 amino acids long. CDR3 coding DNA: TGTGCCAGCAGCTCCGACAGAGCCGCACCCATTCAGTACTTC. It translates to CASSSDRAAPIQYF.

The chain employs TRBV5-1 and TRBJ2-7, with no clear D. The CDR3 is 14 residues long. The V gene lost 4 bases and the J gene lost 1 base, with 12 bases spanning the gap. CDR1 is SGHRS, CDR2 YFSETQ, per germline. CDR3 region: CASSPLPVSYEQYF. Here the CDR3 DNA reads TGCGCCAGCAGCCCCCTCCCGGTGTCCTACGAGCAGTACTTC.

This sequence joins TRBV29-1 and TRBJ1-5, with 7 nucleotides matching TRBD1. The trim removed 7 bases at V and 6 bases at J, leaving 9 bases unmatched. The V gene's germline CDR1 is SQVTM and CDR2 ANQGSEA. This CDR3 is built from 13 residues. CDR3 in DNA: TGCAGCGCGAGGGGGCTCGGGGGTCAGCCCCAGCATTTT. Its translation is CSARGLGGQPQHF. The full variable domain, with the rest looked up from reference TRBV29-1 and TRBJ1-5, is SAVISQKPSRDICQRGTSLTIQCQVDSQVTMMFWYRQQPGQSLTLIATANQGSEATYESGFVIDKFPISRPNLTFSTLTVSNMSPEDSSIYLCSARGLGGQPQHFGDGTRLSIL.

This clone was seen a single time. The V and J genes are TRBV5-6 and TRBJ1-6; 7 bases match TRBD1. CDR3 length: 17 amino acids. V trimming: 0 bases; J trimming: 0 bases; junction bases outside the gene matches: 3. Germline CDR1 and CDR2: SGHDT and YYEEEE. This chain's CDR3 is CASSLETGYSYNSPLHF. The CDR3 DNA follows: TGTGCCAGCAGCTTGGAGACAGGGTACTCCTATAATTCACCCCTCCACTTT.

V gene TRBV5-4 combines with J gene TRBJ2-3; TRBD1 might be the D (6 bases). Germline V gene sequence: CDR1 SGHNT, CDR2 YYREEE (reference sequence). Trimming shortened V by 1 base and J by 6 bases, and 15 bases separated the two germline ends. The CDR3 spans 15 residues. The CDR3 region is CASSLSPGVEDTQYF. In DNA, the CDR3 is TGTGCCAGCAGCTTGTCGCCAGGGGTTGAGGATACGCAGTATTTT.